These 19 T cell receptor beta chains originate from one sample sequenced in a study of cytomegalovirus exposure and HLA in healthy donors. The PCR made use of 60 Vbeta and 13 Jbeta primers. TCRdb's table, derived via immunoSEQ multiplex PCR, lists solely in-frame clones and lacks some. The sample has approximately 82,000 clones; about 9.4% are singletons. Sequencing was done on a sample of PBMCs. The source of these receptors is a man between 60 and 75 years old in good health and CMV-seropositive.

This clone has a handful of counts. The chain couples TRBV21-1 to TRBJ2-5; the table's D call, TRBD2, was not checked against the DNA. TRBV21-1 is a pseudogene locus. The CDR3 extends over 14 amino acids. The CDR3 spells CASSKGYLAETQYF. In DNA, the CDR3 is TGTGCCAGCAGCAAAGGGTACTTAGCGGAGACCCAGTACTTC.

The V gene is TRBV19, the J gene TRBJ1-5, with a weak D call TRBD1 (6 bases). The CDR3 has 14 residues. The germline V and J ends were trimmed by 1 base and 3 bases, with 7 bases remaining between them. Germline V gives CDR1 LNHDA, CDR2 SQIVND (reference sequence). CDR3 DNA sequence: TGTGCCAGTAGTATAGGGACAGTCAATCAGCCCCAGCATTTT. This codes for CASSIGTVNQPQHF. Filled out from reference TRBV19 and TRBJ1-5, the complete variable domain reads DGGITQSPKYLFRKEGQNVTLSCEQNLNHDAMYWYRQDPGQGLRLIYYSQIVNDFQKGDIAEGYSVSREKKESFPLTVTSAQKNPTAFYLCASSIGTVNQPQHFGDGTRLSIL.

CDR3 nucleotide sequence: TGTGCCAGCAGCTTAATCCGCAGGGCCTCTGGAAACACCATATATTTT. It translates to CASSLIRRASGNTIYF. The chain links TRBV7-9 to TRBJ1-3; the D gene is possibly TRBD1 (5 bases). The CDR3 is made up of 16 amino acids. Germline assignment: CDR1 SEHNR and CDR2 FQNEAQ (reference sequence). V was shortened by 2 bases and J by 0 bases, with 11 bases between the two germline ends.

This clone has more than one count but fewer than ten. The J gene is TRBJ1-5, the V gene TRBV18; 7 bases map to TRBD1. With 2 bases clipped from V and 7 bases from J, the junction kept 17 bases outside the gene matches. This CDR3 has 18 amino acids. CDR1 is KGHSH, CDR2 LQKENI, per germline. CDR3 loop: CASSPIGDSPLSNQPQHF. DNA of the CDR3: TGTGCCAGCTCACCAATTGGGGACAGTCCTTTAAGTAACCAGCCCCAGCATTTT.

This clone was counted between two and nine times. V usage is TRBV27 and J usage is TRBJ2-2; 7 nucleotides match TRBD2. CDR1 and CDR2 (germline): MNHEY, SMNVEV (reference sequence). The CDR3 length is 15 residues. After removal of 6 bases from V and 4 bases from J, the junction contained 8 bases not matched to a gene. This chain's CDR3 is CASRGGSISTGELFF. CDR3 in DNA: TGTGCCAGCAGGGGCGGGAGTATTAGCACCGGGGAGCTGTTTTTT.

The J gene is TRBJ2-5, the V gene TRBV30, with 9 bases fitting TRBD2. CDR3 length: 14 residues. CDR1 GTSNPN and CDR2 SVGIG come from the germline V gene (reference sequence). Trimming at V came to 2 bases and at J to 1 base, leaving 2 bases not matched to a gene. CDR3: CAWSSGGPQETQYF. CDR3 bases: TGTGCCTGGAGTAGCGGGGGGCCCCAAGAGACCCAGTACTTC.

The chain employs TRBV6-6 and TRBJ1-6; 10 positions agree with TRBD1. Per germline, CDR1 MNHNY and CDR2 SVGAGI (reference sequence). Trimming took 5 bases from V and 5 from J; bases not matched to a gene: 3. CDR3 length: 15 residues. The CDR3 region is CASSDRGPDNSPLHF. The CDR3 nucleotides read TGTGCCAGCAGTGACAGGGGGCCCGATAATTCACCCCTCCACTTT.

As DNA, the CDR3 is TGTGCCAGCAGCGTAGCGGGGGTCGCGTGCGAGCAGTACGTC. Encoded protein: CASSVAGVACEQYV. This chain links TRBV9 with TRBJ2-7; possible D gene TRBD2, 6 bases. Trimming pared 0 bases from V and 6 bases from J, leaving 13 bases between. The CDR3 is made up of 14 amino acids. Germline V gene data show CDR1 as SGDLS and CDR2 as YYNGEE.

As concerns this clone: At one of its ends the junction is not consistent with the germline gene, which may arise from a read error. The rearrangement links TRBV18 to TRBJ2-5; TRBD1 matches 7 bases. The CDR3 extends over 16 amino acids. The V gene's germline CDR1 is KGHSH and CDR2 LQKENI. CDR3 nucleotide sequence: TGTGCCAGCTCCCCACTCGGACAGGAAATAGAAGAGACCCAGTACTTC. Amino acids: CASSPLGQEIEETQYF.

Only a few counts were recorded for this clone. The chain has TRBV5-1 and TRBJ2-3, with D tentatively TRBD2 (6 bases). V was clipped by 0 bases and J by 5 bases, with 13 bases between them. The germline V gene encodes CDR1 SGHRS and CDR2 YFSETQ. The CDR3 sequence is 15 residues long. The CDR3 reads CASSLAGGDGDTQYF. The CDR3 DNA reads TGCGCCAGCAGCTTGGCTGGAGGGGACGGAGATACGCAGTATTTT. The full variable domain, rest sourced from reference TRBV5-1 and TRBJ2-3, is KAGVTQTPRYLIKTRGQQVTLSCSPISGHRSVSWYQQTPGQGLQFLFEYFSETQRNKGNFPGRFSGRQFSNSRSEMNVSTLELGDSALYLCASSLAGGDGDTQYFGPGTRLTVL.

This clone turned up a few times. The rearrangement uses TRBV28 and TRBJ2-1; 12 bases map to TRBD2. The CDR3 has 19 residues. The V gene end was trimmed by 5 bases and the J gene end by 0 bases; junction bases not matched to a gene: 11. CDR1 is MDHEN and CDR2 is SYDVKM in the germline V gene. The DNA for the CDR3 is TGTGCCAGCAGTCCTGGACTAGCGGGAAGACCCAGCTCCTACAATGAGCAGTTCTTC. This gives the protein CASSPGLAGRPSSYNEQFF.

This clone showed up just a few times. The rearrangement links TRBV30 to TRBJ2-5; D gene unclear. With 1 base removed from V and 1 base from J, the gap between germline ends came to 10 bases. Germline CDR1 GTSNPN, CDR2 SVGIG (reference sequence). The CDR3 totals 14 residues. The CDR3 bases are TGTGCCTGGAGTGGGCAGATAAGCCAAGAGACCCAGTACTTC. This encodes CAWSGQISQETQYF.

The chain combines TRBV5-4 with TRBJ1-4; 9 nucleotides align to TRBD1. Germline V lookup: CDR1 SGHNT, CDR2 YYREEE (reference sequence). V dropped 7 bases and J dropped 2; count of bases not matched to a gene: 9. CDR3 length equals 16 residues. CDR3 nucleotide sequence: TGTGCCAGCGGATCCGGACAGGGGATGACTAATGAAAAACTGTTTTTT. It translates to CASGSGQGMTNEKLFF.

The CDR3 region is CASSAQGVRQPQHF. CDR3 bases: TGTGCCAGCAGTGCCCAGGGGGTACGTCAGCCCCAGCATTTT. The rearrangement uses TRBV27 and TRBJ1-5; 7 bases match TRBD1. The germline CDR1 and CDR2 sequences are MNHEY and SMNVEV (reference sequence). V was clipped by 5 bases and J by 6 bases; unmatched bases: 7. This CDR3 is 14 amino acids long.

This chain connects TRBV5-1 to TRBJ2-1, with TRBD1 matching 8 bases. Germline V gene data show CDR1 as SGHRS and CDR2 as YFSETQ. V dropped 4 bases and J dropped 8; count of bases not matched to a gene: 11. This CDR3 comprises 15 residues. The CDR3 bases are TGCGCCAGCAGCCCAAACGGACAGGGCATCCATGAGCAGTTCTTC. It is translated as CASSPNGQGIHEQFF.

This chain links TRBV5-1 with TRBJ2-1; 8 positions agree with TRBD2. The CDR3 covers 16 residues. Trimming at V came to 2 bases and at J to 5 bases, leaving 9 bases not matched to a gene. Per the germline V gene, CDR1 is SGHRS and CDR2 is YFSETQ. The CDR3 spells CASSFSASGPNNEQFF. DNA for the CDR3: TGCGCCAGCAGCTTCAGTGCTAGCGGGCCAAACAATGAGCAGTTCTTC.

The chain employs TRBV30 and TRBJ1-1; D is uncertain. Trimming removed 4 bases at V and 0 bases at J, with 9 bases between. Per the germline V gene, CDR1 is GTSNPN and CDR2 is SVGIG (reference sequence). The CDR3 sequence is 13 residues long. Here the CDR3 reads CAWNPGLNTEAFF. DNA for the CDR3: TGTGCCTGGAATCCAGGCTTGAACACTGAAGCTTTCTTT.

The V gene is TRBV7-3, the J gene TRBJ2-1; 12 nucleotides agree with TRBD2. V gave up 4 bases and J gave up 13 bases; unmatched junction bases: 5. In germline, CDR1 is SGHTA, CDR2 FQGTGA. This CDR3 has 13 amino acids. As DNA, the CDR3 is TGTGCCAGCAGCTCCTTGACTAGCGGGGGACAGTTCTTC. The encoded protein is CASSSLTSGGQFF.

There are a few counts of this clone. A read error is likely, as this CDR3 ends without the conserved phenylalanine or tryptophan. The gene calls are TRBV6-5 and TRBJ1-1, with unresolved D. Germline loops: CDR1 MNHEY, CDR2 SVGAGI. Trimming took 7 bases from V and 5 from J, leaving 20 bases between them. The CDR3 is made up of 15 amino acids. For the CDR3, the DNA is TGTGCCAGCACCGACGTCGGGCGTGGTGGGACTGAAGCTTTCTTG. This codes for CASTDVGRGGTEAFL.